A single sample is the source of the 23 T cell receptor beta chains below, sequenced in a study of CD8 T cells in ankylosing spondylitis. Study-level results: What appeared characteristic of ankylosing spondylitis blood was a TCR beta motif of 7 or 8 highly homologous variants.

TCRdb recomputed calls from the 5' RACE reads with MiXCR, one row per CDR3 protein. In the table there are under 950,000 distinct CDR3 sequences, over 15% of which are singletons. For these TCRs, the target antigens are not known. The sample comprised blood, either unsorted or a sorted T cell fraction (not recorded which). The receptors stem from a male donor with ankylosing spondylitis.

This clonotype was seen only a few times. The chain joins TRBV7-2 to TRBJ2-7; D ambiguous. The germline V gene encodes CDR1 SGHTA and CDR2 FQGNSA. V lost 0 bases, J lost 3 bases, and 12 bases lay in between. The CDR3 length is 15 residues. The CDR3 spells CASSLARGLVYEQYF. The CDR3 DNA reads TGTGCCAGCAGCTTAGCCCGTGGGCTAGTCTACGAGCAGTACTTC.

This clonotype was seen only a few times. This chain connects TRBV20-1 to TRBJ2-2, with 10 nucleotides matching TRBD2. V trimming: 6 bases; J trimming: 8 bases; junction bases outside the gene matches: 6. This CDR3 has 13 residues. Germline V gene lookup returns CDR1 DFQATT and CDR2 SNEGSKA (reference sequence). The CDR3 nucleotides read TGCAGTGCCACGCGACTAGCGGGTGGGGAGCTGTTTTTT. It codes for CSATRLAGGELFF.

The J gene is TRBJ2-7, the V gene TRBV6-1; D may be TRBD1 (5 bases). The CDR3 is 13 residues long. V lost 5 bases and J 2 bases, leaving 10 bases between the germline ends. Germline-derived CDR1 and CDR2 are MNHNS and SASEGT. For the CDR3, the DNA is TGTGCCAGCAGTCGGACACAGACCTACGAGCAGTACTTC. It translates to CASSRTQTYEQYF.

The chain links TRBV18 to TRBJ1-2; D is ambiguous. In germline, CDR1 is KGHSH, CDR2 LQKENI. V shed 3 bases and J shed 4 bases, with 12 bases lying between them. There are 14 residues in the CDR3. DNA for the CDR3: TGTGCCAGCTCACCCACGGCGGGGTCCTATGGCTACACCTTC. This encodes CASSPTAGSYGYTF.

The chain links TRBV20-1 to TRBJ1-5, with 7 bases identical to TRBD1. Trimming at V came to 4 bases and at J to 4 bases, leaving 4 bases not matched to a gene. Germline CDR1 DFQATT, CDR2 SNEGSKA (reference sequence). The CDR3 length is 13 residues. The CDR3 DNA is TGCAGTGCTACGAAACAGGGGAATCAGCCCCAGCATTTT. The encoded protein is CSATKQGNQPQHF.

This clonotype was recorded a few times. CDR3: CASSRHDSNQPQHF. In DNA, the CDR3 is TGTGCCAGCAGTCGCCACGATAGCAATCAGCCCCAGCATTTT. The V and J genes are TRBV13 and TRBJ1-5, with no clear D. From germline, CDR1 is PRHDT and CDR2 FYEKMQ (reference sequence). The V end lost 6 bases, the J end lost 0 bases, and 9 bases lay between the germline ends. CDR3 length: 14 residues.

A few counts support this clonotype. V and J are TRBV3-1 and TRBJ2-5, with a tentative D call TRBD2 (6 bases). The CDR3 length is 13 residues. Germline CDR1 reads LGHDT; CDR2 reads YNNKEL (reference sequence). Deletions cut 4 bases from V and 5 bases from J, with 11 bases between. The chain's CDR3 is CASSRGEKETQYF. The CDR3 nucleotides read TGTGCCAGCAGCCGGGGGGAAAAGGAGACCCAGTACTTC.

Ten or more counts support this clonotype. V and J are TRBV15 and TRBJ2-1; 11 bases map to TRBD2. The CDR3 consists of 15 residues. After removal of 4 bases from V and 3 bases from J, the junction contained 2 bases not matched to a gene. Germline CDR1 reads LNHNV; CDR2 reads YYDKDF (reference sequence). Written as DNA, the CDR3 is TGTGCCACCAGCATAGCGGGAGGGGACTACAATGAGCAGTTCTTC. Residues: CATSIAGGDYNEQFF.

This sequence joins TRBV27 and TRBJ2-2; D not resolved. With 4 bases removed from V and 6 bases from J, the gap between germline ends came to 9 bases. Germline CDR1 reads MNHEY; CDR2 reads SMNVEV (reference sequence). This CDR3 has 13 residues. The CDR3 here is CASSYSSSGELFF. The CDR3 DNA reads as TGTGCCAGCAGTTACTCTAGTTCCGGGGAGCTGTTTTTT.

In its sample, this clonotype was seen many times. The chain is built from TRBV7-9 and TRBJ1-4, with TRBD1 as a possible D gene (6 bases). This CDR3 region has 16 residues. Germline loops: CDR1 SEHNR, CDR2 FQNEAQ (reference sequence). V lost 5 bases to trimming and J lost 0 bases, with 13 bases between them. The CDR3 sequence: CASSRLGTTTNEKLFF. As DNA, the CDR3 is TGTGCCAGCAGCCGGCTCGGGACAACAACTAATGAAAAACTGTTTTTT.

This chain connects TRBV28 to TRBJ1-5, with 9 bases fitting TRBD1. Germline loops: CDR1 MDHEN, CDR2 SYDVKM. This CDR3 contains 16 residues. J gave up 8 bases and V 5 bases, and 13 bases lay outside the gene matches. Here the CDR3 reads CASSGVPGQGREPQHF. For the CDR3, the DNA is TGTGCCAGCAGTGGGGTCCCGGGACAGGGACGGGAGCCCCAGCATTTT.

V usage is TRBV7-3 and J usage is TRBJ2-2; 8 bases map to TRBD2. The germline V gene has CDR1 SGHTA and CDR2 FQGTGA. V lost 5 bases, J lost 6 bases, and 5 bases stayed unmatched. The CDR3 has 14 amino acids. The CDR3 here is CASSPGGDPGELFF. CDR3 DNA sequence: TGTGCCAGCAGCCCGGGGGGGGACCCCGGGGAGCTGTTTTTT.

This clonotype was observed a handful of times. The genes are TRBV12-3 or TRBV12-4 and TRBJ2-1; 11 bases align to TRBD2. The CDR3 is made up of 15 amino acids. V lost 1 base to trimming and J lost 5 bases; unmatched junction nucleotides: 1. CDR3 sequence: CASSLVTSGDNEQFF. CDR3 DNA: TGTGCCAGCAGTTTAGTGACTAGCGGGGACAATGAGCAGTTCTTC.

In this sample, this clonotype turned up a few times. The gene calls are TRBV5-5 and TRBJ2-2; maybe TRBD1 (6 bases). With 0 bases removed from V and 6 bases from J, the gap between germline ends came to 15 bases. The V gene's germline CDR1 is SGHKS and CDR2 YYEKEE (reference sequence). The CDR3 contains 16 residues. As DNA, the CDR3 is TGTGCCAGCAGCTTGGAGGGGACCACAGGGCCCGGGGAGCTGTTTTTT. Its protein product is CASSLEGTTGPGELFF.

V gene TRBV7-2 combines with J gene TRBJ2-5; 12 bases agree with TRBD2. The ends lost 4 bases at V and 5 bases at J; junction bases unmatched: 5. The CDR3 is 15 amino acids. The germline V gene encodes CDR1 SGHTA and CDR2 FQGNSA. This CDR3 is CASSSGLAGYETQYF. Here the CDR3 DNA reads TGTGCCAGCAGCTCAGGACTAGCGGGATATGAGACCCAGTACTTC.

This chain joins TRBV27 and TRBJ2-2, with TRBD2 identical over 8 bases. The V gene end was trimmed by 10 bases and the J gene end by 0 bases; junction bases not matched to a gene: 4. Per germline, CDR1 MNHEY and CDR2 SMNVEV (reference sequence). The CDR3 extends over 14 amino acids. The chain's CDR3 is CATGSGANTGELFF. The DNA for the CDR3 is TGTGCCACGGGTAGCGGGGCGAACACCGGGGAGCTGTTTTTT.

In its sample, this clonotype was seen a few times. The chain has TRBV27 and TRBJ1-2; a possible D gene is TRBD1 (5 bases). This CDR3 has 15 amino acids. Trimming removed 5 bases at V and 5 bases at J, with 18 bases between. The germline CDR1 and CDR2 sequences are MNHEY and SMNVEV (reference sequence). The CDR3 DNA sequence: TGTGCCAGCAGTCCTAATAAAGCAAGGGGTTATGGCTACACCTTC. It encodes CASSPNKARGYGYTF.

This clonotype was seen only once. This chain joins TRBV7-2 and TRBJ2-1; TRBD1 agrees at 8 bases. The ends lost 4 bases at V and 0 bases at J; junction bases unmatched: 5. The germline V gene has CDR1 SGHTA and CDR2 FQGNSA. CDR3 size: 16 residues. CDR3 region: CASSSNRGFSYNEQFF. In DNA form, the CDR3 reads TGTGCCAGCAGCTCCAACAGGGGGTTCTCCTACAATGAGCAGTTCTTC.

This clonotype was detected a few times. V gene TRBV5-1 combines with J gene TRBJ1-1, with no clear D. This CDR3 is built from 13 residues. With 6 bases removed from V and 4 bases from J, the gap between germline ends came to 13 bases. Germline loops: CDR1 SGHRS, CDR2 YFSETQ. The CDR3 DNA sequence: TGCGCCAGCACCGGGCCGGCGGGCACTGAAGCTTTCTTT. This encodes CASTGPAGTEAFF.

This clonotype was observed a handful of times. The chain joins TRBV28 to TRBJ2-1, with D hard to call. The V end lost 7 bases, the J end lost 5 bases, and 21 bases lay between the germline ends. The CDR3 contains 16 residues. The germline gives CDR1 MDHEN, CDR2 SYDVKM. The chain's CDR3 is CASTFRGAGDHNEQFF. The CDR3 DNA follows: TGTGCCAGCACTTTCCGAGGAGCAGGCGACCACAATGAGCAGTTCTTC. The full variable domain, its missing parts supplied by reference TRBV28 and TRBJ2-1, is DVKVTQSSRYLVKRTGEKVFLECVQDMDHENMFWYRQDPGLGLRLIYFSYDVKMKEKGDIPEGYSVSREKKERFSLILESASTNQTSMYLCASTFRGAGDHNEQFFGPGTRLTVL.

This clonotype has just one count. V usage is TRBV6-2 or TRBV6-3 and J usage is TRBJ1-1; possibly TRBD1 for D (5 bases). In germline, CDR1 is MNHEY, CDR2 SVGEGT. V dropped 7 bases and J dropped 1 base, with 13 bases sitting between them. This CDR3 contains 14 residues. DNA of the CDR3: TGTGCCAGCAAAGAAGGGACGGCGAACACTGAAGCTTTCTTT. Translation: CASKEGTANTEAFF.

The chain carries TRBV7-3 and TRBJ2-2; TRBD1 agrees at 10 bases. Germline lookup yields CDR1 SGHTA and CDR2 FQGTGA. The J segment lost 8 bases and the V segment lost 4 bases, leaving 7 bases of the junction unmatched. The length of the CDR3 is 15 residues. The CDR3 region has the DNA TGTGCCAGCAGCTCGACAGGGGGCGCGGGGGGGGAGCTGTTTTTT. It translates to CASSSTGGAGGELFF.

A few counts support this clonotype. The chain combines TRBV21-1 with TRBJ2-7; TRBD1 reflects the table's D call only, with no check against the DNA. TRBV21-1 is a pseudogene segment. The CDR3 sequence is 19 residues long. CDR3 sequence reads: CASSKEKGTHQAPSYEQYF. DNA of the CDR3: TGTGCCAGCAGCAAAGAGAAGGGGACTCACCAGGCGCCCTCTTACGAGCAGTACTTC.